These T cell receptor beta chains were read from a single sample in a study of T cells in Graves' hyperthyroidism and ophthalmopathy. TCRdb independently ran MiXCR on the multiplex PCR reads; one entry per CDR3 protein. The table shows about 600,000 distinct CDR3 sequences, with roughly a sixth occurring only once. Sequencing used blood. The receptors come from a woman aged 40 to 50 with Graves' ophthalmopathy. The CDR3 runs from the conserved cysteine through the conserved F or W.

CSARERGSYNEQFF,TRBJ2-1,TRBV20-1
CASGDRALGQPQHF,TRBJ1-5,TRBV28
CSTSSSYEQYF,TRBJ2-7,TRBV20-1
CASSPLGQGVSGNTIYF,TRBJ1-3,TRBV18
CASSLGFQGANTEAFF,TRBJ1-1,TRBV7-3
CASSLADRGRWQPQHF,TRBJ1-5,TRBV7-8
CAVSGQGNSYNEQFF,TRBJ2-1,TRBV10-3
CAIKDRSGDTEAFF,TRBJ1-1,TRBV28
CASSLSFSAAETQYF,TRBJ2-5,TRBV4-1
CASSPSTGTGYNEQFF,TRBJ2-1,TRBV28
CASSTHRGKNSPLHF,TRBJ1-6,TRBV12-3/TRBV12-4
CASNQGPNQPQHF,TRBJ1-5,TRBV2
CASSIGTGEETQYF,TRBJ2-5,TRBV7-9
CSARDERLAGSLYEQYF,TRBJ2-7,TRBV20-1
CASSLLSGQHNQPQHF,TRBJ1-5,TRBV28
CASSYSTGAEAFF,TRBJ1-1,TRBV6-5
CASSLGQGDKTQHF,TRBJ1-5,TRBV5-1
CSASDNEGANYGYTF,TRBJ1-2,TRBV29-1
CATSRDLRGDEQFF,TRBJ2-1,TRBV15
CSVEDRMIQYF,TRBJ2-3,TRBV29-1
CASTRESTEAFF,TRBJ1-1,TRBV6-1
CASSLGTSGTLTDTQYF,TRBJ2-3,TRBV9
CASSSSGGAQNTEAFF,TRBJ1-1,TRBV7-9
CATSGGQNEKLFF,TRBJ1-4,TRBV12-3/TRBV12-4
CASSRSGSAREQFF,TRBJ2-1,TRBV11-1
CASSLGLGAGELFF,TRBJ2-2,TRBV5-1
CASSQDTQRGIDTQYF,TRBJ2-3,TRBV3-1
CATSDGSGTNQPQHF,TRBJ1-5,TRBV24-1
CASTGLAGEGSYEQYF,TRBJ2-7,TRBV10-1
CAWSITGLRSPLHF,TRBJ1-6,TRBV30
CASSSRRAYDEQYF,TRBJ2-7,TRBV27
CASSEFGGHNYGYTF,TRBJ1-2,TRBV6-1
CAISDPTGVNTEAFF,TRBJ1-1,TRBV10-3
CAWSVIQSSYNSPLHF,TRBJ1-6,TRBV30
CSARDGGVADEQFF,TRBJ2-1,TRBV20-1
CASSQPPGTETQYF,TRBJ2-5,TRBV3-1
CASRDRAREAFF,TRBJ1-1,TRBV6-1
CSAPHSVEGYTF,TRBJ1-2,TRBV20-1
CASSLGRREFF,TRBJ2-1,TRBV5-4
CASSTSGTEYNEQFF,TRBJ2-1,TRBV28
CASSLEGLNTDTQYF,TRBJ2-3,TRBV5-1